This TCR beta chain comes out of a study of blood T cell repertoires in COVID-19. The wider study: T cells, B-cell-depleted T cells, or PBMCs provided the cDNA or gDNA that served as material.

Germline V gives CDR1 SGHDT, CDR2 YYEEEE. The CDR3 is made up of 14 amino acids. V gave up 4 bases and J gave up 2 bases; unmatched junction bases: 3. Original processing methods: Amplification of reference gene primers provided the estimated nucleated cell counts. This table comes from immunoSEQ multiplex PCR, and its TCRdb copy is limited to in-frame clones, with some not included. The V and J calls and clone size were taken over from that table, and D and trimming were inferred from the DNA. The sample records about 390,000 clones, approximately 89% being singletons. This clone was found a few times.

The sequencing sample was made of peripheral blood. The V gene is TRBV5-6, the J gene TRBJ1-2; 9 bases are shared with TRBD1. The sequence was obtained from a woman aged 60-70 years with COVID-19, enrolled during active disease. CDR3 nucleotides: TGTGCCAGCAGCGAAACAGGGGGCAACTATGGCTACACCTTC. The encoded protein is CASSETGGNYGYTF.